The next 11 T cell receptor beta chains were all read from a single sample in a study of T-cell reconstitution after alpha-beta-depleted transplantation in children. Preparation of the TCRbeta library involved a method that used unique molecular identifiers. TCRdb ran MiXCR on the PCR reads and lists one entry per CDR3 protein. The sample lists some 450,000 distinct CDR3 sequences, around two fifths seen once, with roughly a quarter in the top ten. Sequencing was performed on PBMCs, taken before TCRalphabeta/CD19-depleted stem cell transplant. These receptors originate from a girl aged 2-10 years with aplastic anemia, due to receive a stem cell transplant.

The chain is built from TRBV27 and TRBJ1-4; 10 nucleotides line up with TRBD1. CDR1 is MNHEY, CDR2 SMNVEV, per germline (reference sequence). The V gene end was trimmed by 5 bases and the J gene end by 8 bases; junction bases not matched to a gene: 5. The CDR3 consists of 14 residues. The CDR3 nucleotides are TGTGCCAGCAGTCGGACAGGGGGAAGGGAAAAACTGTTTTTT. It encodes CASSRTGGREKLFF. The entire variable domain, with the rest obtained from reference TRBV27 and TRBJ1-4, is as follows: EAQVTQNPRYLITVTGKKLTVTCSQNMNHEYMSWYRQDPGLGLRQIYYSMNVEVTDKGDVPEGYKVSRKEKRNFPLILESPSPNQTSLYFCASSRTGGREKLFFGSGTQLSVL.

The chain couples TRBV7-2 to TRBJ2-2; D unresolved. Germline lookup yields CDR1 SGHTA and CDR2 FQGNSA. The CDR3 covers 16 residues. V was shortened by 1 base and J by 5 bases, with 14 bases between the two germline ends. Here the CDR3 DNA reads TGTGCCAGCAGCTTAGTCGGCCTAGGAGTTACCGGGGAGCTGTTTTTT. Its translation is CASSLVGLGVTGELFF. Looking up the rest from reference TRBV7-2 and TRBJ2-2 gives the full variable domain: GAGVSQSPSNKVTEKGKDVELRCDPISGHTALYWYRQSLGQGLEFLIYFQGNSAPDKSGLPSDRFSAERTGGSVSTLTIQRTQQEDSAVYLCASSLVGLGVTGELFFGEGSRLTVL.

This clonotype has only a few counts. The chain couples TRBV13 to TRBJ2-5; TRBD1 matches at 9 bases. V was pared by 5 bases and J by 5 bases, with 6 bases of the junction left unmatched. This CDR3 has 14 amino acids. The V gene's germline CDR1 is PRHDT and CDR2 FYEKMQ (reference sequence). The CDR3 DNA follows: TGTGCCAGCAGCGTCGGAGGACAGGGGGAGACCCAGTACTTC. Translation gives CASSVGGQGETQYF. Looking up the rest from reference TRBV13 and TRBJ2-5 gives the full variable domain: AAGVIQSPRHLIKEKRETATLKCYPIPRHDTVYWYQQGPGQDPQFLISFYEKMQSDKGSIPDRFSAQQFSDYHSELNMSSLELGDSALYFCASSVGGQGETQYFGPGTRLLVL.

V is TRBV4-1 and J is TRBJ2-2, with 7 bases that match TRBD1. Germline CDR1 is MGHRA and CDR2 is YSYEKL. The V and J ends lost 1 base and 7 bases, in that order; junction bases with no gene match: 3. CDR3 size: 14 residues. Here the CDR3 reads CASSQVQGHGELFF. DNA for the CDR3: TGCGCCAGCAGCCAAGTACAGGGGCACGGGGAGCTGTTTTTT.

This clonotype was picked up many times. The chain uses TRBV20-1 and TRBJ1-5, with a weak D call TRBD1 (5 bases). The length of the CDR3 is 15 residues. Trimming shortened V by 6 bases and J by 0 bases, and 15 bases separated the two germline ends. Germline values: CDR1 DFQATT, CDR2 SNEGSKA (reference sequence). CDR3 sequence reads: CSANSGGVSNQPQHF. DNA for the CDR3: TGCAGTGCGAATTCGGGAGGGGTTAGCAATCAGCCCCAGCATTTT.

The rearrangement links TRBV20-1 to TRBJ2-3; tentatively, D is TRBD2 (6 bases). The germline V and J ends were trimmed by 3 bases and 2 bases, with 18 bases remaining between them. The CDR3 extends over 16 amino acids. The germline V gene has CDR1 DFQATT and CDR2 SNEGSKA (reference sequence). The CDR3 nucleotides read TGCAGTGCTAGGCCTAGGGCTAGCGTACACACAGATACGCAGTATTTT. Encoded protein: CSARPRASVHTDTQYF.

This CDR3 is CASSPRTGGTWETQYF. The CDR3, as DNA: TGTGCCAGCAGCCCCAGGACAGGGGGCACGTGGGAGACCCAGTACTTC. This sequence joins TRBV14 and TRBJ2-5, with 11 bases aligning to TRBD1. CDR1 and CDR2 from the germline V gene are SGHDN and FVKESK. The CDR3 has 16 residues. The junction had 9 bases not matched to a gene; V was cut back by 4 bases and J by 5 bases.

CDR3 bases: TGTGCCAGCAGCTTGGTTGGGGGGCAGTTCTTC. It yields the protein CASSLVGGQFF. The V gene is TRBV5-6, the J gene TRBJ2-1; D might be TRBD1 or TRBD2, each matching 5 bases. Germline V gene lookup returns CDR1 SGHDT and CDR2 YYEEEE. The V gene lost 0 bases and the J gene lost 12 bases, with 7 bases spanning the gap. The CDR3 covers 11 residues.

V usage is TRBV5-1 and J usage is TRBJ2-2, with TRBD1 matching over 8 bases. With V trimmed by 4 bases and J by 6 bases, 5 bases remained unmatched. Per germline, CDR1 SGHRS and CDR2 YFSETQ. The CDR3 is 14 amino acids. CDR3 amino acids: CASSKGQGPGELFF. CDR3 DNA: TGCGCCAGCAGCAAAGGACAGGGTCCCGGGGAGCTGTTTTTT.

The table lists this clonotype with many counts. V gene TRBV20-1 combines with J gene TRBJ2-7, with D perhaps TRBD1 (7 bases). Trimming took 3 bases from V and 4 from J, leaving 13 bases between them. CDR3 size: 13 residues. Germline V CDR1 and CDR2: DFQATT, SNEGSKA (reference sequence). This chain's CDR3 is CSASWRGPYEQYF. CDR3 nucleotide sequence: TGCAGTGCTAGTTGGAGGGGGCCGTACGAGCAGTACTTC.

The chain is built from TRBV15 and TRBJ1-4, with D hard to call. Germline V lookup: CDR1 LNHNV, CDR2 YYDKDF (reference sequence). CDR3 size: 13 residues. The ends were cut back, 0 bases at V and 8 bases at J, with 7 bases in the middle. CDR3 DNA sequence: TGTGCCACCAGCAGAGATCGCCGGGAAAAACTGTTTTTT. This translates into CATSRDRREKLFF. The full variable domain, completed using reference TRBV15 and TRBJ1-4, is DAMVIQNPRYQVTQFGKPVTLSCSQTLNHNVMYWYQQKSSQAPKLLFHYYDKDFNNEADTPDNFQSRRPNTSFCFLDIRSPGLGDTAMYLCATSRDRREKLFFGSGTQLSVL.